These T cell receptor beta chains were read from a single sample in a study of PD-L1 blockade in urothelial cancer. TCRdb keeps only in-frame clones here, not all; method: immunoSEQ multiplex PCR. This table holds about 86,000 clones, approximately 81% found once. The sample consisted of PBMCs, taken around atezolizumab (anti-PD-L1) treatment. These receptors were collected from a man aged 55 to 70 with urothelial cancer. Each CDR3 is given with its conserved first and last residue. The D gene is left open where the match is weak. Rows give clone size only sometimes, using once, few, many, or a class for an expanded clone.

j_call v_call clone_size d_call cdr3_aa cdr3_nt
TRBJ2-1 TRBV11-3 - TRBD1 CASSLQGDEQFF TGTGCCAGCAGCTTACAGGGGGATGAGCAGTTCTTC
TRBJ2-2 TRBV7-2 - - CASSGQVSGELFF TGTGCCAGCAGCGGTCAGGTATCCGGGGAGCTGTTTTTT
TRBJ1-5 TRBV30 - TRBD1 CAWRGRRGNQPQHF TGTGCCTGGAGGGGGCGCAGGGGGAATCAGCCCCAGCATTTT
TRBJ1-5 TRBV6-1 few - CASSLYRGDQPQHF TGTGCCAGCAGCCTCTATAGGGGCGATCAGCCCCAGCATTTT
TRBJ1-2 TRBV4-2 - - CASSQDLSAGGNYGYTF TGTGCCAGCAGCCAAGATCTATCGGCAGGCGGGAACTATGGCTACACCTTC
TRBJ1-4 TRBV10-2 - TRBD1 CASGRQGASEKLFF TGCGCCAGCGGAAGACAGGGCGCAAGTGAAAAACTGTTTTTT
TRBJ1-2 TRBV30 few - CAWSVTWGGAPDGYTF TGTGCCTGGAGTGTAACGTGGGGGGGGGCCCCAGATGGCTACACCTTC
TRBJ1-1 TRBV6-1 - - CASSPRGGWNTEAFF TGTGCCAGCAGTCCTCGTGGGGGCTGGAACACTGAAGCTTTCTTT
TRBJ1-3 TRBV30 - - CAWSRTASGNTIYF TGTGCCTGGAGCAGGACAGCCTCTGGAAACACCATATATTTT
TRBJ1-1 TRBV7-9 once TRBD1 CASSRQGAGEAFF TGTGCCAGCAGTAGACAGGGGGCGGGGGAGGCTTTCTTT
TRBJ1-5 TRBV2 - - CASCRGAVGDQPQHF TGTGCCAGCTGCAGGGGAGCGGTCGGGGATCAGCCCCAGCATTTT
TRBJ2-2 TRBV7-7 - TRBD1 CASSWDRVDTGELFF TGTGCTAGCAGCTGGGACAGGGTGGACACCGGGGAGCTGTTTTTT
TRBJ1-1 TRBV9 once - CASSGGQRMNTEAFF TGTGCCAGCAGCGGAGGACAGAGAATGAACACTGAAGCTTTCTTT
TRBJ2-6 TRBV14 few TRBD1 CASSHNRGQGASGANVLTF TGTGCCAGCAGCCACAACCGGGGACAGGGGGCTTCTGGGGCCAACGTCCTGACTTTC
TRBJ1-5 TRBV27 few - CASSSGGSNQPQHF TGTGCCAGCAGCTCGGGGGGTAGCAATCAGCCCCAGCATTTT
TRBJ2-2 TRBV11-3 - TRBD2 CASSAGGITGELFF TGTGCCAGCAGCGCGGGAGGGATCACCGGGGAGCTGTTTTTT
TRBJ1-1 TRBV5-4 - - CASIGDTAEAFF TGTGCCAGCATCGGGGACACCGCTGAAGCTTTCTTT
TRBJ1-3 TRBV9 once - CASRTSSGNTIYF TGTGCCAGCCGAACTTCCTCTGGAAACACCATATATTTT
TRBJ1-2 TRBV11-2 - - CASSSLQGMPPYGYTF TGTGCCAGCAGCTCCCTCCAGGGGATGCCGCCCTATGGCTACACCTTC
TRBJ1-1 TRBV29-1 few - CSVDRGNTEAFF TGCAGCGTTGACCGGGGGAACACTGAAGCTTTCTTT
TRBJ1-6 TRBV5-1 few - CASSPTQGASPLHF TGCGCCAGCAGCCCAACCCAGGGCGCTTCACCCCTCCACTTT
TRBJ2-5 TRBV5-1 - TRBD2 CASSLQRGAQETQYF TGCGCCAGCAGCTTGCAGCGGGGGGCCCAAGAGACCCAGTACTTC
TRBJ1-3 TRBV6-1 - TRBD1 CASSERGDSGHTIYF TGTGCCAGCAGTGAGAGGGGGGACAGCGGGCACACCATATATTTT
TRBJ2-1 TRBV2 - TRBD1 CAGPTGDNEQFF TGTGCCGGCCCTACAGGGGACAATGAGCAGTTCTTC
TRBJ1-2 TRBV19 - - CASKLGRNYGYTF TGTGCCAGTAAGCTCGGCAGGAACTATGGCTACACCTTC
TRBJ1-2 TRBV5-1 - - CASSLDTGSVGYTF TGCGCCAGCAGCTTAGATACGGGGTCAGTTGGCTACACCTTC
TRBJ1-2 TRBV2 - - CASKLEAVPAGYTF TGTGCCAGCAAACTCGAGGCAGTTCCGGCTGGCTACACCTTC